One and the same sample provided the 8 T cell receptor beta chains below, sequenced in a study of T cell changes during pregnancy in multiple sclerosis. Profiled with immunoSEQ multiplex PCR; TCRdb holds only in-frame clones, not every one. The sample lists under 65,000 clones; around 93% were seen once. This specimen consisted of CD8+ T cells from peripheral blood mononuclear cells, obtained in the second trimester of pregnancy. All receptors come from a female donor with multiple sclerosis, enrolled in a pregnancy study.

The chain carries TRBV4-1 and TRBJ2-1, with TRBD2 matching over 9 bases. Germline V gives CDR1 MGHRA, CDR2 YSYEKL. V shed 4 bases and J 3 bases; nucleotides not matched to a gene: 16. CDR3 length equals 19 residues. The CDR3 DNA reads TGCGCCAGCAGCCGAGTGTGGGCGGGGGGGCCGAAAAACTACAATGAGCAGTTCTTC. It specifies CASSRVWAGGPKNYNEQFF.

The V and J genes are TRBV5-1 and TRBJ2-1; D not certain. Trimming pared 0 bases from V and 8 bases from J, leaving 6 bases between. The CDR3 length is 12 residues. Per the germline V gene, CDR1 is SGHRS and CDR2 is YFSETQ. CDR3 amino acids: CASSLAVDEQFF. CDR3 in DNA: TGCGCCAGCAGCTTGGCGGTAGATGAGCAGTTCTTC.

The chain carries TRBV28 and TRBJ2-7; 7 nucleotides agree with TRBD1. CDR1 MDHEN and CDR2 SYDVKM come from the germline V gene. Trimming took 7 bases from V and 3 from J; bases not matched to a gene: 9. This CDR3 spans 14 amino acids. CDR3 sequence (DNA): TGTGCCAGCAAACATGGGACAGCGCTCTACGAGCAGTACTTC. Protein product: CASKHGTALYEQYF. Variable domain in full (rest from reference TRBV28 and TRBJ2-7): DVKVTQSSRYLVKRTGEKVFLECVQDMDHENMFWYRQDPGLGLRLIYFSYDVKMKEKGDIPEGYSVSREKKERFSLILESASTNQTSMYLCASKHGTALYEQYFGPGTRLTVT.

The sample holds a few counts of this clone. V is TRBV9 and J is TRBJ1-6; 8 positions match TRBD1. Germline lookup yields CDR1 SGDLS and CDR2 YYNGEE. The CDR3 extends over 16 amino acids. Trimming took 3 bases from V and 14 from J; bases not matched to a gene: 16. The CDR3 sequence is CASSGPGQDAKGTLHF. DNA for the CDR3: TGTGCCAGCAGCGGACCGGGACAGGACGCCAAAGGGACCCTCCACTTT.

The chain carries TRBV5-1 and TRBJ1-1; D unresolved. Germline V gene lookup returns CDR1 SGHRS and CDR2 YFSETQ. CDR3 size: 13 residues. With 5 bases removed from V and 3 bases from J, the gap between germline ends came to 11 bases. The CDR3 DNA follows: TGCGCCAGCAGGGACCCCGGGGACACTGAAGCTTTCTTT. Encoded protein: CASRDPGDTEAFF. Filled out from reference TRBV5-1 and TRBJ1-1, the complete variable domain reads KAGVTQTPRYLIKTRGQQVTLSCSPISGHRSVSWYQQTPGQGLQFLFEYFSETQRNKGNFPGRFSGRQFSNSRSEMNVSTLELGDSALYLCASRDPGDTEAFFGQGTRLTVV.

V is TRBV2 and J is TRBJ2-3, with D tentatively TRBD2 (6 bases). The CDR3 has 11 amino acids. Germline loops: CDR1 SNHLY, CDR2 FYNNEI. Trimming stripped 11 bases from V and 3 bases from J, with 9 bases between. This CDR3 reads CAGEETDTQYF. The CDR3 coding sequence is TGTGCCGGGGAGGAGACAGATACGCAGTATTTT.

This chain links TRBV2 with TRBJ2-7; 11 bases agree with TRBD1. The V gene's germline CDR1 is SNHLY and CDR2 FYNNEI. The ends lost 7 bases at V and 4 bases at J; junction bases unmatched: 6. The CDR3 length is 14 residues. The CDR3 loop reads CASTGTGGPYEQYF. The CDR3 DNA follows: TGTGCCAGCACCGGGACAGGGGGGCCATACGAGCAGTACTTC. The full variable domain, rest sourced from reference TRBV2 and TRBJ2-7, is EPEVTQTPSHQVTQMGQEVILRCVPISNHLYFYWYRQILGQKVEFLVSFYNNEISEKSEIFDDQFSVERPDGSNFTLKIRSTKLEDSAMYFCASTGTGGPYEQYFGPGTRLTVT.

This clone has a handful of counts. The chain employs TRBV7-9 and TRBJ2-2; TRBD1 aligns across 9 bases. The CDR3 consists of 15 residues. Unmatched junction bases numbered 6, after V lost 4 bases and J lost 6 bases. CDR1 SEHNR and CDR2 FQNEAQ come from the germline V gene (reference sequence). The CDR3 sequence: CASSSTRQGAGELFF. The CDR3 DNA follows: TGTGCCAGCAGCTCAACCCGACAGGGGGCCGGGGAGCTGTTTTTT.